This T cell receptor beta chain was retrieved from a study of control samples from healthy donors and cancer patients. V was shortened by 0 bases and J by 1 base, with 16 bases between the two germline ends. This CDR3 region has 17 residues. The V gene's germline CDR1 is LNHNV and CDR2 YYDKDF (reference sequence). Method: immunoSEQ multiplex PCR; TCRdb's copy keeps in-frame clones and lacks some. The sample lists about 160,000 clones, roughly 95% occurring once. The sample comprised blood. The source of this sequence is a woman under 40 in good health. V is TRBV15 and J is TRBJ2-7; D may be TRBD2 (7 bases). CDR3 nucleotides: TGTGCCACCAGCAGAGAGGGGGTGAGCGGGACATCCTACGAGCAGTACTTC. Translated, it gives CATSREGVSGTSYEQYF.